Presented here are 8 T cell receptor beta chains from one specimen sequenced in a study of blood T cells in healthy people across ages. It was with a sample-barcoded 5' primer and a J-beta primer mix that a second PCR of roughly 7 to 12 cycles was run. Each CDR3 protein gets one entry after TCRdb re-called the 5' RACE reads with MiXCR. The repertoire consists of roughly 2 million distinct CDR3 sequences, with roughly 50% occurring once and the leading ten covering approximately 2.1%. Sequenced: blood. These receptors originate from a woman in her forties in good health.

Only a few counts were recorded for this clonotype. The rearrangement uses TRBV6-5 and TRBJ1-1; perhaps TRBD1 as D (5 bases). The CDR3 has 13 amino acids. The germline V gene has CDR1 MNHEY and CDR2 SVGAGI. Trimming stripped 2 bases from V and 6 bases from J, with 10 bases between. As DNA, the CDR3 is TGTGCCAGCAGTTACAGGGGTGAATCTGAAGCTTTCTTT. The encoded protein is CASSYRGESEAFF.

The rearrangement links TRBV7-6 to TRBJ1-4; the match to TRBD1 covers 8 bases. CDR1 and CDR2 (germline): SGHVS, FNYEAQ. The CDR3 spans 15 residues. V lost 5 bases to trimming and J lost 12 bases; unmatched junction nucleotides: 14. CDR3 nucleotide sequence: TGTGCCAGCAGCCCCCGTAGGGACAGGTTTGCGGAACTGTTTTTT. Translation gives CASSPRRDRFAELFF. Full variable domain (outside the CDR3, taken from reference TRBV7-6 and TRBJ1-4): GAGVSQSPRYKVTKRGQDVALRCDPISGHVSLYWYRQALGQGPEFLTYFNYEAQQDKSGLPNDRFSAERPEGSISTLTIQRTEQRDSAMYRCASSPRRDRFAELFFGSGTQLSVL.

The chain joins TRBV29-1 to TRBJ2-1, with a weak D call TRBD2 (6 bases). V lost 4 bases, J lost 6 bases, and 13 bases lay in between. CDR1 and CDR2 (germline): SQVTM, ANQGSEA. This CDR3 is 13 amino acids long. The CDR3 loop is CSVVGLSGNEQFF. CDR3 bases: TGCAGCGTTGTAGGACTATCTGGCAATGAGCAGTTCTTC.

CDR3 in DNA: TGTGCCAGCAGAGCCCCCCTTGGACTGAGGACTAATGAAAAACTGTTTTTT. Encoded protein: CASRAPLGLRTNEKLFF. The chain carries TRBV5-8 and TRBJ1-4; D unclear. This CDR3 spans 17 amino acids. The germline CDR1 and CDR2 sequences are SGHTS and YDEGEE. V lost 5 bases, J lost 2 bases, and 19 bases lay in between.

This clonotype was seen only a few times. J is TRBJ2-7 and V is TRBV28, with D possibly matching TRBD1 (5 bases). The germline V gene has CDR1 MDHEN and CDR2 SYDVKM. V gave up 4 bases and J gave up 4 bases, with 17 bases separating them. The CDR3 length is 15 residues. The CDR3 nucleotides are TGTGCCAGCAGTTCGTACCATGGGGCTGCATACGAGCAGTACTTC. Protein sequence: CASSSYHGAAYEQYF.

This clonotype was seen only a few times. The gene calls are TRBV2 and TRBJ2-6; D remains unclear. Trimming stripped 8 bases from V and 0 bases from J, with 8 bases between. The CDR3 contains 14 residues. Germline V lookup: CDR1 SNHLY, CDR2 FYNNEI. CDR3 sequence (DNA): TGTGCCAGCCTAATAGTCTCTGGGGCCAACGTCCTGACTTTC. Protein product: CASLIVSGANVLTF. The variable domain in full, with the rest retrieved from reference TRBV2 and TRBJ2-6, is EPEVTQTPSHQVTQMGQEVILRCVPISNHLYFYWYRQILGQKVEFLVSFYNNEISEKSEIFDDQFSVERPDGSNFTLKIRSTKLEDSAMYFCASLIVSGANVLTFGAGSRLTVL.

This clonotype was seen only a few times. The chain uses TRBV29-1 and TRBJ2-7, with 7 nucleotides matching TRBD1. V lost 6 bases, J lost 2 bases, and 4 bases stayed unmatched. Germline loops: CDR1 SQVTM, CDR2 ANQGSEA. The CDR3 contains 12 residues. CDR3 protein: CSVQGTAYEQYF. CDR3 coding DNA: TGCAGCGTCCAAGGGACAGCCTACGAGCAGTACTTC.

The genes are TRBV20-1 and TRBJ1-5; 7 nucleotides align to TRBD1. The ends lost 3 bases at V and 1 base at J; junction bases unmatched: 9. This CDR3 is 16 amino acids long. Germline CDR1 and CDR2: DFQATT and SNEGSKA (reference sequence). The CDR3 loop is CSASPPYRGSNQPQHF. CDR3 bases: TGCAGTGCTAGCCCCCCTTACAGGGGCAGCAATCAGCCCCAGCATTTT.